What follows describes a single TCR beta chain. Recruits, aged roughly 18 to 100 years, lived in 24 US areas. Participant reports of clinical history set cohort assignment. These data originate in a study of blood T cell repertoires in COVID-19. Sequencing was performed with immunoSEQ multiplex PCR; in TCRdb, only in-frame clones are kept and a portion is missing. Altogether approximately 200,000 clones are present, 80% to 90% being singletons, with the ten largest covering 3% to 3.5%. The source is a woman between 18 and 29 years old in a cohort exposed to, infected with or recovered from COVID-19 (not recorded which). Sequenced input: PBMCs or T cells enriched from blood (not recorded which).

CDR3 DNA: TGCGCCAGCAGCCAAGGCCGGGTCACCGTCTCTCAGGCCAAAAACATTCAGTACTTC. Protein sequence: CASSQGRVTVSQAKNIQYF. The rearrangement links TRBV4-1 to TRBJ2-4; D not certain. This CDR3 is 19 amino acids long. Trimming removed 1 base at V and 1 base at J, with 20 bases between. Germline V gene sequence: CDR1 MGHRA, CDR2 YSYEKL.